This T cell receptor beta chain was recorded in a study of regulatory T cells in long-lasting Graves disease. Study-wide points: Persistent disease samples used TRBV28, TRBJ1-2 and TRBJ2-5 preferentially. Public clonotype sharing was higher in persistent than newly diagnosed patients.

As for time point: newly diagnosed GD, antithyroid drugs for less than 3 months. RNA isolated from PBMCs was used to make the TCR library. By American Thyroid Association guidelines, Graves' disease was diagnosed in the cohort. Germline values: CDR1 SNHLY, CDR2 FYNNEI. CDR3 length: 14 amino acids. Trimming cost V 2 bases and J 5 bases, with 12 bases left between them. Arm-PCR with iRepertoire HTBI primers amplified the CDR3 regions for these TCR beta libraries. MiXCR, applied by TCRdb to the multiplex PCR reads, yields one record per CDR3 protein. The table includes 400,000 to 500,000 distinct CDR3 sequences, 14% detected once. This clonotype was seen repeatedly, ten times or more. Its antigen is as yet unknown. The sample was also linked to a second study, of T cells in Graves' hyperthyroidism and ophthalmopathy.

This clonotype was sampled from a woman aged 50 to 60 with Graves disease. Sequences were derived from peripheral blood mononuclear cells (PBMCs), sampled at new diagnosis, from a patient treated with antithyroid drugs. The gene calls are TRBV2 and TRBJ2-5; a possible D gene is TRBD1 (5 bases). This chain's CDR3 is CASSETWPGETQYF. CDR3 nucleotides: TGTGCCAGCAGTGAAACATGGCCAGGGGAGACCCAGTACTTC.